These 13 T cell receptor beta chains were all obtained from the same sample, sequenced in a study of naive and memory T cell subsets. An equimolar mix of two oligonucleotides served as the beta constant-region primer for TRBC1 and TRBC2. TCRdb reprocessed the UMI-ligation and nested PCR reads with MiXCR, giving one entry per CDR3 protein. In the table there are approximately 140,000 distinct CDR3 sequences, 15% to 20% of which are singletons. Input material: naive CD4+ T cells from blood. The receptors stem from a human donor in good health.

V and J are TRBV20-1 and TRBJ2-3; 10 bases are shared with TRBD2. Germline V lookup: CDR1 DFQATT, CDR2 SNEGSKA (reference sequence). CDR3 length: 15 residues. V lost 2 bases to trimming and J lost 2 bases; unmatched junction nucleotides: 4. The CDR3 nucleotides read TGCAGTGCTAGATCTCTAGCGGGAGCCACAGATACGCAGTATTTT. This translates into CSARSLAGATDTQYF.

This clonotype was counted only a few times. CDR3: CSGTGNTEAFF. Written as DNA, the CDR3 is TGCAGCGGGACAGGGAACACTGAAGCTTTCTTT. The chain couples TRBV29-1 to TRBJ1-1; 7 bases agree with TRBD1. There are 11 residues in the CDR3. The V gene end was trimmed by 7 bases and the J gene end by 1 base; junction bases not matched to a gene: 0. CDR1 is SQVTM and CDR2 is ANQGSEA in the germline V gene.

V gene TRBV19 combines with J gene TRBJ2-7; D is undetermined. Trimming took 6 bases from V and 3 from J, leaving 15 bases between them. CDR1 is LNHDA, CDR2 SQIVND, per germline (reference sequence). This CDR3 has 14 residues. CDR3: CASSKADGGYEQYF. The CDR3 DNA reads as TGTGCCAGTAGCAAGGCGGACGGTGGCTACGAGCAGTACTTC.

The V and J genes are TRBV7-8 and TRBJ1-5; D is unclear. Germline values: CDR1 SGHVS, CDR2 FQNEAQ. The length of the CDR3 is 14 residues. Deletions cut 0 bases from V and 3 bases from J, with 6 bases between. The CDR3 nucleotides read TGTGCCAGCAGCTTAGCGAACCCCAATCAGCCCCAGCATTTT. It encodes CASSLANPNQPQHF.

The V call is TRBV5-8, the J call TRBJ2-5, with 9 positions matching TRBD1. Germline-derived CDR1 and CDR2 are SGHTS and YDEGEE. V shed 4 bases, J shed 4 bases, and the junction held 8 bases outside the gene matches. This CDR3 comprises 15 residues. The CDR3 nucleotides read TGTGCCAGCAGCACGGGGACAGGGACGGGAGAGACCCAGTACTTC. It specifies CASSTGTGTGETQYF. The full variable domain, with the rest looked up from reference TRBV5-8 and TRBJ2-5, is EAGVTQSPTHLIKTRGQQATLRCSPISGHTSVYWYQQALGLGLQFLLWYDEGEERNRGNFPPRFSGRQFPNYSSELNVNALELEDSALYLCASSTGTGTGETQYFGPGTRLLVL.

The chain employs TRBV4-1 and TRBJ2-1; 15 bases fit TRBD2. Germline assignment: CDR1 MGHRA and CDR2 YSYEKL. The CDR3 is 20 residues long. Unmatched junction bases numbered 17, after V lost 4 bases and J lost 7 bases. This CDR3 reads CASSLRGSGLAGGRMNEQFF. For the CDR3, the DNA is TGCGCCAGCAGCCTTAGGGGATCGGGACTAGCGGGAGGAAGGATGAATGAGCAGTTCTTC.

This clonotype was counted a few times. The genes are TRBV9 and TRBJ2-3, with D hard to call. V was cut by 3 bases and J by 5 bases, with 7 bases left in between. The CDR3 is 12 amino acids. CDR1 is SGDLS, CDR2 YYNGEE, per germline. For the CDR3, the DNA is TGTGCCAGCAGCGAAGCCATAGATACGCAGTATTTT. Translating it yields CASSEAIDTQYF.

A few counts support this clonotype. The chain joins TRBV7-2 to TRBJ2-1; D gene unclear. Germline V gene data show CDR1 as SGHTA and CDR2 as FQGNSA. V gave up 2 bases and J gave up 7 bases, with 6 bases separating them. The CDR3 runs to 12 residues. As DNA, the CDR3 is TGTGCCAGCAGCTTATTTGGGAATGAGCAGTTCTTC. This translates into CASSLFGNEQFF.

The chain's CDR3 is CASSLATSTSGSIPATNEQFF. CDR3 DNA sequence: TGTGCCAGCAGCTTAGCGACATCGACTAGCGGGAGTATCCCCGCTACCAATGAGCAGTTCTTC. The chain combines TRBV7-8 with TRBJ2-1; TRBD2 matches at 12 bases. Germline CDR1 reads SGHVS; CDR2 reads FQNEAQ. J lost 6 bases, V lost 0 bases, and 18 bases had no gene match. The CDR3 runs 21 residues.

This clonotype was recorded many times. V and J are TRBV3-1 and TRBJ2-5; tentatively, D is TRBD2 (6 bases). CDR3 length: 19 amino acids. Germline V gene sequence: CDR1 LGHDT, CDR2 YNNKEL (reference sequence). V dropped 0 bases and J dropped 4 bases, with 24 bases sitting between them. This CDR3 is CASSQDPWKVQGTRETQYF. The CDR3 DNA reads as TGTGCCAGCAGCCAAGATCCGTGGAAGGTCCAAGGGACTCGAGAGACCCAGTACTTC.

V gene TRBV20-1 combines with J gene TRBJ2-7; 7 bases are shared with TRBD2. The CDR3 is 15 residues long. After removal of 4 bases from V and 0 bases from J, the junction contained 9 bases not matched to a gene. CDR1 is DFQATT and CDR2 is SNEGSKA in the germline V gene (reference sequence). Here the CDR3 reads CSATDQRGLSYEQYF. The CDR3 DNA reads TGCAGTGCTACGGATCAGCGGGGACTCTCCTACGAGCAGTACTTC.

This chain joins TRBV6-1 and TRBJ2-3; D remains unclear. The germline gives CDR1 MNHNS, CDR2 SASEGT. Trimming stripped 4 bases from V and 4 bases from J, with 9 bases between. The CDR3 is 13 amino acids. CDR3 amino acids: CASSGLPSDTQYF. Written as DNA, the CDR3 is TGTGCCAGCAGTGGGCTCCCCTCAGATACGCAGTATTTT.

The chain couples TRBV6-1 to TRBJ2-1; possible D gene TRBD2, 6 bases. This CDR3 region has 15 residues. The V gene's germline CDR1 is MNHNS and CDR2 SASEGT. Between the trimmed V and J ends, which lost 4 bases and 0 bases, there was a span of 10 bases. CDR3 loop: CASSADYRSYNEQFF. The CDR3 coding sequence is TGTGCCAGCAGTGCGGACTATCGCTCCTACAATGAGCAGTTCTTC.